The entry below describes one TCR beta chain. There are many counts of this clonotype. Its antigen is currently not known. No base quality information exists; no much larger clone differs at one position. These data are taken from a study of T-cell reconstitution after alpha-beta-depleted transplantation in children (TCRdb year 2016). Describing the broader study: The study quantitatively tracked T-cell immune reconstitution after TCRalphabeta/CD19-depleted allogeneic hematopoietic cell transplantation in children using TCR repertoire profiling.

Broad study findings and their caveats: Apparently early alphabetaT-cell count recovery about two months after transplant reportedly relied on only several hundred rapidly expanded clones derived from non-depleted graft cells. In some patients, the high TCRbeta diversity seen at day 60 was put down to recipient T cells and intrathymic progenitors that had survived conditioning. Over the following months the frequencies of hyperexpanded clones went down, and after one year T-cell counts and TCRbeta diversity were mostly credited to newly produced T cells.

Including cysteine and phenylalanine, the CDR3 has 14 amino acids. Only the CDR3 region is kept as DNA, spanning 42 bases read in frame from base 1. The germline V end is reduced by 4 bases and the J end by 10 bases; junction bases left unmatched: 6. CDR1 LGHNA and CDR2 YNFKEQ were looked up in the germline V gene. Libraries were constructed by PCR. Sequencing was carried out with an Illumina HiSeq 2500. TCR libraries were prepared with molecular barcoding, using unique molecular identifiers to normalize TCRbeta repertoire quantification. TCRdb's own reprocessing of the public reads used fastp at Q25 and MiXCR and kept productive beta chains. A single entry per CDR3 protein holds the most common genes and DNA from its merged rows. The sample profile shows roughly 250,000 distinct CDR3 sequences; around 7.8% of them were found once. The ten largest clones capture roughly 5.8% of the sample. This specimen's treatment or condition label, interpreted: allogeneic hematopoietic cell transplantation with graft depleted of TCRalphabeta T cells and CD19 B cells. Transplant recipients were children who received TCRalphabeta/CD19-depleted allogeneic hematopoietic cell grafts.

Here the sequenced sample was PBMCs, mostly from graft donor cells, taken 180 days after TCRalphabeta/CD19-depleted stem cell transplant. This receptor chain uses TRBV4-2 and TRBJ1-6, with 8 bases matching TRBD1. The receptor comes from a male patient younger than 18 who had a stem cell transplant for acute lymphoblastic leukemia, so the T cells may come from the graft donor. The encoded CDR3 is CASSPDRGRSPLHF. The DNA sequence reads TGTGCCAGCAGCCCCGACAGGGGACGCTCACCCCTCCACTTT.